This T cell receptor beta chain was obtained from a study of cytomegalovirus exposure and HLA in healthy donors (TCRdb year 2017). Regarding the complete study: The roughly 650 repertoires of the first cohort and the approximately 110 validation repertoires were produced on the same platform, according to a later analysis. The study aimed to test whether signatures of past pathogen exposure could be identified by cataloging public T cell receptors. Along with the approximately 700-subject first cohort, a separate validation cohort of over 90 different subjects was used. To predict cytomegalovirus infection status, the study combined high-throughput TCR immunosequencing, statistical association of individual TCRs with disease status, and machine learning. What the authors observed across the whole study: Of the cluster scores, 90% to 95% were above 0 in a later analysis, which found that TCRs clustered in the first cohort also tended to co-occur in the 120 or so validation repertoires. The study gave a list of under 200 TCR beta chains associated with cytomegalovirus. While some public TCRs were present in many individuals, most TCR sequences turned up only very rarely across donors. A later analysis lacked HLA typing for the validation cohort, so it scored co-occurrence in that cohort across all 110 or so repertoires. In vitro tests confirmed that a few of the cytomegalovirus-associated TCR beta chains recognize cytomegalovirus antigens. In both the original and validation cohorts, the classifier was reported to diagnose cytomegalovirus status with high specificity and sensitivity. According to the authors, the approach could potentially be generalized to other disease states and immunological phenotypes.

Taken from cysteine to phenylalanine, the CDR3 has 15 residues. Only the CDR3 region is kept as DNA, spanning 45 bases read in frame from base 1. Trimming accounts for 3 bases at V and 2 bases at J, while the number of junction bases matched to no gene is 5. CDR1 LGHNA and CDR2 YNFKEQ were looked up in the germline V gene. A remark on this clone: Which antigen it targets is not known. Per-nucleotide qualities are absent, and no much larger clonotype sits a single base away.

Library method: the immunoSEQ multiplex PCR assay. From the authors' description of their analysis: A statistical classification framework was built to diagnose cytomegalovirus status from the catalog of TCR beta chain sequences. TCRdb retrieved this table from immuneACCESS and kept in-frame rearrangements only. Not all clones are present; in checked studies, unresolved V genes account for under half, and no reason is known for the remainder. From that table come the V and J calls and clone size; the DNA was used to work out D and trimming. Recorded for this sample are about 130,000 clones; 94% of them occurred a single time. In total, the top ten clones hold over 1.5% of the sample. The donors belonged to the validation cohort of roughly 120 subjects, which was separate from the roughly 700-subject first cohort.

The chain joins TRBV4-2 to TRBJ2-5; 8 bases in the middle match TRBD2. This clonotype originated in a man aged 18 to 30 in good health and CMV-seropositive. Sequencing was done on a sample of PBMCs. The DNA is as follows: TGTGCCAGCAGCCACGCATTAGCGGGACAAGAGACCCAGTACTTC. Protein translation: CASSHALAGQETQYF.